The entry below gives a single T cell receptor beta chain sequence along with its context. Per the germline V gene, CDR1 is KGHDR and CDR2 is SFDVKD. The CDR3 consists of 19 residues. Trimming left V 2 bases short and J 0 bases short, with 21 bases between. This entry belongs to a study of blood T cell repertoires in COVID-19. Study as a whole: PBMCs, B-cell-depleted T cells, or T cells were the source of the cDNA or gDNA that made up the material.

Cohorts were assigned according to the clinical history that participants reported. Clones were read by immunoSEQ multiplex PCR, and TCRdb kept only the in-frame ones, dropping some. The sample records a few hundred thousand clones, 70% to 90% being singletons. The chain links TRBV24-1 to TRBJ1-2; possible D gene TRBD1, 5 bases. The sample comprised PBMCs or T cells enriched from blood (not recorded which). The receptor was isolated from a woman between 50 and 59 years old who had been exposed to COVID-19. The CDR3 DNA reads as TGTGCCACCAGTGATTCAGGGAGGGGCGAGACTCCGGCTAACTATGGCTACACCTTC. It specifies CATSDSGRGETPANYGYTF.